This T cell receptor (beta chain) comes out of a study of T cell repertoires in cytomegalovirus infection (dated by TCRdb to the late 2010s). About the full investigation: Alongside well-studied HLA-B-restricted epitopes, the peptide stimulations were aimed at recently identified HLA-C-restricted CMV epitopes, whose presentation resists viral immunomodulation. Because public TCR beta signatures pointed to carriage of CMV infection together with the matching HLA type, the HLA type of each donor mattered for the analysis. General study outcomes and caveats: In the ex vivo response, HLA-C-restricted CMV-specific TCR beta clonotypes were dominant, and in two of eight donors the single most frequent clonotype came from this HLA-C-restricted group. In both this cohort and an independent roughly 350-donor cohort, the cumulative frequency of public TCR beta family members distinguished carriers of CMV infection plus the relevant HLA type.

Via the germline V gene (reference sequence), CDR1 is DFQATT and CDR2 SNEGSKA. The trim is 6 bases for V and 4 bases for J, with a gap of 17 bases between the germline ends. The CDR3, cysteine through phenylalanine, is 14 amino acids long. Only the CDR3 portion is preserved as DNA: 42 bases, with reading frame beginning at the first base. Explained via the paper, the treatment or condition label denotes: in vitro stimulation with specific CMV peptide epitopes to enrich CMV-specific T cells. Remarks on this clonotype: It has no known antigen specificity. The input lacks base qualities; no much larger clone sits a single base away.

The instrument was an Illumina HiSeq 1500. The public reads were reanalyzed by TCRdb: fastp trimming at Q25, MiXCR alignment, in-frame beta chains only. Each record represents a unique CDR3 protein, reported with the most common genes and DNA among its rows. The table for this sample lists more than 300,000 distinct CDR3 sequences; just under 35% of them were counted only once. In total, the top ten clones hold roughly 13% of the sample. The origin of this receptor is a human donor in good health (CMV status not recorded). Some clones in this sample may be carry-over from other donors' samples. The sequencing used cultured PBMCs, collected from culture after CMV antigen stimulation. Recombination linked TRBV20-1 to TRBJ2-3; the D match is possibly TRBD1 or TRBD2, with 6 bases aligned in each. The nucleotide sequence reads TGCAGTGCCCCAGATGACGGGGGCGCAGATACGCAGTATTTT. This translates into CSAPDDGGADTQYF.